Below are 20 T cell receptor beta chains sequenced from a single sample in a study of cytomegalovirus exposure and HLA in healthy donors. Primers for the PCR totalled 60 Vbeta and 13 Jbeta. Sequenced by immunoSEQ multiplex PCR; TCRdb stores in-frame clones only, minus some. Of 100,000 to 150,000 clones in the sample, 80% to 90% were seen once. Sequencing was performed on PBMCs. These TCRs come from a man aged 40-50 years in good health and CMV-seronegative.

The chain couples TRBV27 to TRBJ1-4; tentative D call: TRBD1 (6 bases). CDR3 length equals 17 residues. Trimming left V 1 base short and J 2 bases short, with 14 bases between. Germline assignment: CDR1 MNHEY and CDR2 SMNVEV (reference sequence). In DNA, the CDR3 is TGTGCCAGCAGTTTATGGGGGGGGCCGTTTACTAATGAAAAACTGTTTTTT. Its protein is CASSLWGGPFTNEKLFF.

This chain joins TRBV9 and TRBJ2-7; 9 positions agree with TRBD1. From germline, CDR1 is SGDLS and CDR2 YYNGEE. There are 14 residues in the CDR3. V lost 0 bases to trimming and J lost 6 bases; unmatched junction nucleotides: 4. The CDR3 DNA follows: TGTGCCAGCAGCGTAGGGGGACAGGGCGGCGAGCAGTACTTC. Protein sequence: CASSVGGQGGEQYF.

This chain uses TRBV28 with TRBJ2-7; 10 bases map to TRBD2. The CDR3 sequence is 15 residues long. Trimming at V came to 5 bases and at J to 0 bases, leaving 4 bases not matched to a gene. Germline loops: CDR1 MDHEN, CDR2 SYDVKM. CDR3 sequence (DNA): TGTGCCAGCAGTCTTAGGACTAGCGGCTCCTACGAGCAGTACTTC. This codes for CASSLRTSGSYEQYF.

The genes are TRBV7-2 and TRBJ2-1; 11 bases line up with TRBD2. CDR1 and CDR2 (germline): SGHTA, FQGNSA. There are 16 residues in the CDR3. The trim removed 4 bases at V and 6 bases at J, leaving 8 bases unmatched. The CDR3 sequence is CASSSLTSGSPNEQFF. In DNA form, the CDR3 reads TGTGCCAGCAGCTCGCTTACTAGCGGGAGCCCCAATGAGCAGTTCTTC.

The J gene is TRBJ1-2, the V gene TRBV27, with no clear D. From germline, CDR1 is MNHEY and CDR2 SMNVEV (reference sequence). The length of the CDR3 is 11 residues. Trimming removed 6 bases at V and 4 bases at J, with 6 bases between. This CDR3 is CASSGSYGYTF. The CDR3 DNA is TGTGCCAGCAGCGGGTCCTATGGCTACACCTTC.

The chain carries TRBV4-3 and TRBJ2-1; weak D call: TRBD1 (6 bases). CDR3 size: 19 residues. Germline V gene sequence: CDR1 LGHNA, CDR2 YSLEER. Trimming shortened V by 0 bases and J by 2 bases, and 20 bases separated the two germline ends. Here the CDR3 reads CASSQDGAGAPSAYNEQFF. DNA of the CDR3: TGCGCCAGCAGCCAAGACGGGGCAGGGGCCCCCTCTGCCTACAATGAGCAGTTCTTC.

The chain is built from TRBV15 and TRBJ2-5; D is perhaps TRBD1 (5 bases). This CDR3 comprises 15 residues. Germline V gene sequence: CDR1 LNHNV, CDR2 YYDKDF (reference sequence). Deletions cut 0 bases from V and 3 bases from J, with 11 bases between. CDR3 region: CATSRDQGSKETQYF. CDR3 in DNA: TGTGCCACCAGCAGAGATCAGGGATCTAAAGAGACCCAGTACTTC.

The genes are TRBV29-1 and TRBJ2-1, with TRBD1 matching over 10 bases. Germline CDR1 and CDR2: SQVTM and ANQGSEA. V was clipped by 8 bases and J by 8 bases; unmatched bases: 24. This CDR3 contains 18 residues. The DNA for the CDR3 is TGCAGCCTGCGGACAGGGGGATTGACTACCCGGGAGGACGATGAGCAGTTCTTC. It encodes CSLRTGGLTTREDDEQFF.

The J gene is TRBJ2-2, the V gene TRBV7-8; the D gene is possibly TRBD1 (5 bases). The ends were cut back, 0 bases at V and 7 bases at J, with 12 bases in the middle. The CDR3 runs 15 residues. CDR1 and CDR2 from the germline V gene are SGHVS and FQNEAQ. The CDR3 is CASSLARRGYGELFF. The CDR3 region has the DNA TGTGCCAGCAGCTTAGCCCGTAGGGGCTACGGGGAGCTGTTTTTT.

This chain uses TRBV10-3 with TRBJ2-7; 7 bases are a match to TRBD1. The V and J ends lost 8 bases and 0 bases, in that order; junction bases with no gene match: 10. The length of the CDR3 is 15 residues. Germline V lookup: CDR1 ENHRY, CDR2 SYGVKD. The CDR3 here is CAIGRQGPYSYEQYF. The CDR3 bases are TGTGCCATCGGCCGACAGGGCCCATACTCCTACGAGCAGTACTTC.

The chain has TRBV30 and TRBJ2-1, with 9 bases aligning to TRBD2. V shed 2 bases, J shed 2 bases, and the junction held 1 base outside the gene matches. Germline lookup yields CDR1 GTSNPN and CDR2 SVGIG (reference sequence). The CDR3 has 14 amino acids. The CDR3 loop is CAWSRLAAYNEQFF. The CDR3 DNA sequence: TGTGCCTGGAGTCGACTAGCGGCCTACAATGAGCAGTTCTTC.

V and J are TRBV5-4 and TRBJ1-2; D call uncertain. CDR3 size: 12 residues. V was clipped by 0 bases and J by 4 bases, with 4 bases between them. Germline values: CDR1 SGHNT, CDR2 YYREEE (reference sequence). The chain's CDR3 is CASSLDTYGYTF. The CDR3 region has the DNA TGTGCCAGCAGCTTGGACACCTATGGCTACACCTTC.

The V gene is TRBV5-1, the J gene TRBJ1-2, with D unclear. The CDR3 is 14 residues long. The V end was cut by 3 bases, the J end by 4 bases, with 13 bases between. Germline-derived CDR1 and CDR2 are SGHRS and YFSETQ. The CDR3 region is CASSSDGRIYGYTF. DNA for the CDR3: TGCGCCAGCAGCTCGGACGGGAGGATCTATGGCTACACCTTC.

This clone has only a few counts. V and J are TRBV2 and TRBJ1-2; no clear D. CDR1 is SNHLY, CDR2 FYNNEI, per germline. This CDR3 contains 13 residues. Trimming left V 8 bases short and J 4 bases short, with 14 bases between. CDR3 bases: TGTGCCAGCTATGCCCCTAGCGGCTATGGCTACACCTTC. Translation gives CASYAPSGYGYTF. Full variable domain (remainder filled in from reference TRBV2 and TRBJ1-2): EPEVTQTPSHQVTQMGQEVILRCVPISNHLYFYWYRQILGQKVEFLVSFYNNEISEKSEIFDDQFSVERPDGSNFTLKIRSTKLEDSAMYFCASYAPSGYGYTFGSGTRLTVV.

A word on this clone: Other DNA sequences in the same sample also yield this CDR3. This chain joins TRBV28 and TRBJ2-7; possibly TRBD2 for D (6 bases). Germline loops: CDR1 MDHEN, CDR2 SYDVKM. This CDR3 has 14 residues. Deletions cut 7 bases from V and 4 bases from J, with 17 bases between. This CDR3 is CASTLTGGLYEQYF. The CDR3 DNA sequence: TGTGCCAGCACCCTAACCGGGGGTCTGTACGAGCAGTACTTC. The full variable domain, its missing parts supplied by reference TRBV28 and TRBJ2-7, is DVKVTQSSRYLVKRTGEKVFLECVQDMDHENMFWYRQDPGLGLRLIYFSYDVKMKEKGDIPEGYSVSREKKERFSLILESASTNQTSMYLCASTLTGGLYEQYFGPGTRLTVT.

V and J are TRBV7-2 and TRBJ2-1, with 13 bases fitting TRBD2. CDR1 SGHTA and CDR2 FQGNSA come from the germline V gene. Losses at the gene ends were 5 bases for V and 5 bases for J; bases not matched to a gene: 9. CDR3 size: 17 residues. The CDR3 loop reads CASSRRLAGGPNNEQFF. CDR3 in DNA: TGTGCCAGCAGCCGGCGACTAGCGGGGGGCCCTAACAATGAGCAGTTCTTC.

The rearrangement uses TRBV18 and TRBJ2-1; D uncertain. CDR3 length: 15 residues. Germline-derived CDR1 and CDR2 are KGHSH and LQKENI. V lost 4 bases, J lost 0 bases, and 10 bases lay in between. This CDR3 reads CASSLTESSYNEQFF. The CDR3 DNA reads TGTGCCAGCTCACTCACAGAAAGCTCCTACAATGAGCAGTTCTTC.

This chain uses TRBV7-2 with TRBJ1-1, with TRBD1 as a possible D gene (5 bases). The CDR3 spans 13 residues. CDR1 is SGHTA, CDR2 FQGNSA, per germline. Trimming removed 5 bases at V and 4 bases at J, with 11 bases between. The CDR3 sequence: CASSPDMFTEAFF. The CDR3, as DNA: TGTGCCAGCAGCCCGGACATGTTCACTGAAGCTTTCTTT.

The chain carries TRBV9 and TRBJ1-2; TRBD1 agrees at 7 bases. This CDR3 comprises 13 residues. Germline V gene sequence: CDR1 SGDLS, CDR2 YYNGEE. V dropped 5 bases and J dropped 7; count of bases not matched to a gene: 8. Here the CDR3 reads CASRDKGAGGYTF. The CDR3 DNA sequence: TGTGCCAGCAGGGATAAGGGGGCGGGTGGCTACACCTTC.

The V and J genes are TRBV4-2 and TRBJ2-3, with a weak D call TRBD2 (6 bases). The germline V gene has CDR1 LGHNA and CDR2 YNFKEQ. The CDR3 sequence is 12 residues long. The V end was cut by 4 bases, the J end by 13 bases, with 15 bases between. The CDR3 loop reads CASSPPGSTEYF. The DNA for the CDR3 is TGTGCCAGCAGCCCACCCGGGAGTACCGAGTATTTT.